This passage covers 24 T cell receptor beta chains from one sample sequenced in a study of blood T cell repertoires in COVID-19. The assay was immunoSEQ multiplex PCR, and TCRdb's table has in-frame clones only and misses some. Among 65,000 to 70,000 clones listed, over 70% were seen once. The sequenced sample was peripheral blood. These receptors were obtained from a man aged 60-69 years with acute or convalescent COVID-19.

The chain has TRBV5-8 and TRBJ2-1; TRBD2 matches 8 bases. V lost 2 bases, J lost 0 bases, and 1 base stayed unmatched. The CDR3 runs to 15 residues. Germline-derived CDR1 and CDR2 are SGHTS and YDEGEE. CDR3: CASSLGLASYNEQFF. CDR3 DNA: TGTGCCAGCAGCTTAGGACTAGCCTCCTACAATGAGCAGTTCTTC.

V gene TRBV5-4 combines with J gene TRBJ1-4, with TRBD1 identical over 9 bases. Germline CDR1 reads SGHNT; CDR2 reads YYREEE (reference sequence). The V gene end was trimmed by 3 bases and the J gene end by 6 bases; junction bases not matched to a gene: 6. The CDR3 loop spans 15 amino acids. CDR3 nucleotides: TGTGCCAGCAGCTCGAGGACAGGGGCTTATGAAAAACTGTTTTTT. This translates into CASSSRTGAYEKLFF.

Written as DNA, the CDR3 is TGTGCCTGGAGTGTAAACGGGGCAACTAATGAAAAACTGTTTTTT. Translation: CAWSVNGATNEKLFF. The chain uses TRBV30 and TRBJ1-4; D is unresolved. The CDR3 totals 15 residues. The V end was cut by 0 bases, the J end by 0 bases, with 8 bases between. The germline gives CDR1 GTSNPN, CDR2 SVGIG (reference sequence).

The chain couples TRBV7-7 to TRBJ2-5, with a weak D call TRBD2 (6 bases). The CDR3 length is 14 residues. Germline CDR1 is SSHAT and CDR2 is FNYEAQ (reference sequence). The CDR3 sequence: CASGRWGGEETQYF. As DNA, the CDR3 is TGTGCTAGCGGCCGGTGGGGCGGAGAAGAGACCCAGTACTTC.

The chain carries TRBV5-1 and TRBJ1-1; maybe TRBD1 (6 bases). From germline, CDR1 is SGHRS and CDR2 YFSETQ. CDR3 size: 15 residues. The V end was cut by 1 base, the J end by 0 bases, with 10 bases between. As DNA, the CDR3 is TGCGCCAGCAGCTTGACAGGGCCCGTGAACACTGAAGCTTTCTTT. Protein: CASSLTGPVNTEAFF. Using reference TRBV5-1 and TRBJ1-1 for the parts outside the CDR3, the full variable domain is KAGVTQTPRYLIKTRGQQVTLSCSPISGHRSVSWYQQTPGQGLQFLFEYFSETQRNKGNFPGRFSGRQFSNSRSEMNVSTLELGDSALYLCASSLTGPVNTEAFFGQGTRLTVV.

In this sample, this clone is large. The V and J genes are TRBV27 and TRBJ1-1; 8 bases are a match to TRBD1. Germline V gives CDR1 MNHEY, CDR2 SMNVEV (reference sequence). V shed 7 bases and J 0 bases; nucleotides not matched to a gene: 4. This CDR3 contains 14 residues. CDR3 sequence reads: CASNAGGMNTEAFF. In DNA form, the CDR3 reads TGTGCCAGCAACGCAGGGGGCATGAACACTGAAGCTTTCTTT.

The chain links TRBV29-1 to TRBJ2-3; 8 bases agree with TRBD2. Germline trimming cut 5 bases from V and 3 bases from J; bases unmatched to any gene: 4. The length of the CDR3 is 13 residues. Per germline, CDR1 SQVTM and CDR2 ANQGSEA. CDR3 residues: CSVPGLGTDTQYF. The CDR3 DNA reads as TGCAGCGTTCCGGGACTAGGGACAGATACGCAGTATTTT.

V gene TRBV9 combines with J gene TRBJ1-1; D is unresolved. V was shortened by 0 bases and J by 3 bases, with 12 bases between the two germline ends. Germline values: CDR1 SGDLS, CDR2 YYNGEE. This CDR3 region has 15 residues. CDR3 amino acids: CASSVESGGYTEAFF. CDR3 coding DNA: TGTGCCAGCAGCGTAGAGTCGGGCGGGTACACTGAAGCTTTCTTT.

CDR3 sequence: CASGLAGQDIQYF. CDR3 sequence (DNA): TGTGCTAGTGGTTTGGCGGGACAGGACATTCAGTACTTC. This sequence joins TRBV12-5 and TRBJ2-4; TRBD1 aligns across 8 bases. The CDR3 consists of 13 residues. After removal of 1 base from V and 8 bases from J, the junction contained 1 base not matched to a gene. The germline V gene encodes CDR1 LGHNT and CDR2 FRNRAP. The full variable domain, completed using reference TRBV12-5 and TRBJ2-4, is DARVTQTPRHKVTEMGQEVTMRCQPILGHNTVFWYRQTMMQGLELLAYFRNRAPLDDSGMPKDRFSAEMPDATLATLKIQPSEPRDSAVYFCASGLAGQDIQYFGAGTRLSVL.

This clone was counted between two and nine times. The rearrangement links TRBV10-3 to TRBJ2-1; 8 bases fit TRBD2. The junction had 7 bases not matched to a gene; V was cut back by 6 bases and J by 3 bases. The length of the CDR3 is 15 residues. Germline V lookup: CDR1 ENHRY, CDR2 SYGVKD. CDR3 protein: CAIRAHSGDYNEQFF. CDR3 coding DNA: TGTGCCATCAGGGCCCATAGCGGGGACTACAATGAGCAGTTCTTC.

CDR3 sequence: CASSQEFSAGMDEKLFF. For the CDR3, the DNA is TGTGCCAGCAGCCAAGAATTCTCGGCAGGGATGGATGAAAAACTGTTTTTT. This chain joins TRBV4-2 and TRBJ1-4, with a weak D call TRBD1 (5 bases). The V end lost 0 bases, the J end lost 6 bases, and 17 bases lay between the germline ends. The CDR3 runs 17 residues. CDR1 and CDR2 (germline): LGHNA, YNFKEQ.

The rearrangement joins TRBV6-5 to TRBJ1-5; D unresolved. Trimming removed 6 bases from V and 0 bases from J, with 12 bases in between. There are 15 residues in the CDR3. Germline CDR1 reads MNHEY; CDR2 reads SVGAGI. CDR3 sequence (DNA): TGTGCCAGCAGGGACTGGGTCGGTAGCAATCAGCCCCAGCATTTT. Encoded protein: CASRDWVGSNQPQHF.

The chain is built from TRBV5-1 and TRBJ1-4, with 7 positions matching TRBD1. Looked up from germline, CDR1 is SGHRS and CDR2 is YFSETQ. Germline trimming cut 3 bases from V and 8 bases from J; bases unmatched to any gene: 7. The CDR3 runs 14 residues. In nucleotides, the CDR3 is TGCGCCAGCAGCTATACAGGGGCGCAGGAAAAACTGTTTTTT. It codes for CASSYTGAQEKLFF.

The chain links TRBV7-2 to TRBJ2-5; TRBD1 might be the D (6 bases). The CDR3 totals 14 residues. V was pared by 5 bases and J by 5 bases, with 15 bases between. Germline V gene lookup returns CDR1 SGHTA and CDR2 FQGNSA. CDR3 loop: CASSPRGNGETQYF. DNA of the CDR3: TGTGCCAGCAGCCCCAGGGGTAATGGGGAGACCCAGTACTTC.

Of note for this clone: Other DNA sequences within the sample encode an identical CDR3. The CDR3 DNA reads as TGTGCCAGCAGCTTGGGACAGCCGAACACTGAAGCTTTCTTT. Its translation is CASSLGQPNTEAFF. V gene TRBV5-8 combines with J gene TRBJ1-1, with D possibly TRBD1 on 5 matching bases. Germline V gives CDR1 SGHTS, CDR2 YDEGEE. The CDR3 has 14 amino acids. V shed 0 bases and J shed 1 base, with 7 bases lying between them.

CDR3 protein: CASSRQGKNTGELFF. CDR3 bases: TGTGCCAGCAGCCGACAGGGGAAGAACACCGGGGAGCTGTTTTTT. The genes are TRBV11-2 and TRBJ2-2; TRBD1 agrees at 8 bases. J was trimmed by 1 base and V by 5 bases; bases with no gene match: 3. CDR3 length equals 15 residues. Germline V CDR1 and CDR2: SGHAT, FQNNGV.

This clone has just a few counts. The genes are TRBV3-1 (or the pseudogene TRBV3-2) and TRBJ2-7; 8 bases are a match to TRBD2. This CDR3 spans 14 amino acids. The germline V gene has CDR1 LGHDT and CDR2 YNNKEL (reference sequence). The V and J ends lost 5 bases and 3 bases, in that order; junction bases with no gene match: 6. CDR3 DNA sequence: TGTGCCAGCAGCTTCCAGCGGGGGAGCTACGAGCAGTACTTC. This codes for CASSFQRGSYEQYF.

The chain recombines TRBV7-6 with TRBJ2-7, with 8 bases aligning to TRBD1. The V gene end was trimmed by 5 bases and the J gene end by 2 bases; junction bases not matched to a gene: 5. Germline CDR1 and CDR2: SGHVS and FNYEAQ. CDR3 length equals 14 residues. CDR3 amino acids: CASSGRQGTYEQYF. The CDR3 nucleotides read TGTGCCAGCAGCGGGCGACAGGGGACCTACGAGCAGTACTTC.

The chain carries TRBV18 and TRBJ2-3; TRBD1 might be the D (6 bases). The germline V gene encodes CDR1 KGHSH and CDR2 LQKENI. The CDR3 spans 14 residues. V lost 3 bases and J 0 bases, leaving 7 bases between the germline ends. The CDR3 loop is CASSPGQSTDTQYF. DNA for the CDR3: TGTGCCAGCTCACCCGGACAGAGCACAGATACGCAGTATTTT.

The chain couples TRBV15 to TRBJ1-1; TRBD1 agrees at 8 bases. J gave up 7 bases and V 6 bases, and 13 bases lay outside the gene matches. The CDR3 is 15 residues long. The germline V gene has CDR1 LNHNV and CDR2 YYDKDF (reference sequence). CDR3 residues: CATRETGTGGLEAFF. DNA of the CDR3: TGTGCCACCAGAGAGACCGGGACAGGAGGTCTTGAAGCTTTCTTT.

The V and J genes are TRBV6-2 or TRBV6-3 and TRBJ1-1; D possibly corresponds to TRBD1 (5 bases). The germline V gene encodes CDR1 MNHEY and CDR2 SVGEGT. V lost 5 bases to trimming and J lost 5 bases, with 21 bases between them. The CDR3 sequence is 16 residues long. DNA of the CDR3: TGTGCCAGCAGTAAACAACCGGGGGGAGGTAGTACTGAAGCTTTCTTT. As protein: CASSKQPGGGSTEAFF.

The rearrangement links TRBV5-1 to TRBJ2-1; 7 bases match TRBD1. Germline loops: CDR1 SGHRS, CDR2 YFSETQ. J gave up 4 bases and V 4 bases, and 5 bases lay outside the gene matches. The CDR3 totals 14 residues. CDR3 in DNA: TGCGCCAGCAGCATACAACAGGGGTACAATGAGCAGTTCTTC. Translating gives CASSIQQGYNEQFF.

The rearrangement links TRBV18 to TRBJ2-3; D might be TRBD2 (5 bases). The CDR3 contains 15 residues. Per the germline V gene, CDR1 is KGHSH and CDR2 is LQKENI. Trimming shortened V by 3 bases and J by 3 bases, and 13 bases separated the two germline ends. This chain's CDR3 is CASSPGVPGTDTQYF. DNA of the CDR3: TGTGCCAGCTCACCTGGGGTCCCGGGGACAGATACGCAGTATTTT.

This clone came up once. The CDR3: CASSRTSGGATDTQYF. The DNA of the CDR3 is TGCGCCAGCAGCCGAACTAGCGGGGGGGCCACAGATACGCAGTATTTT. The rearrangement links TRBV5-1 to TRBJ2-3; TRBD2 aligns across 13 bases. Germline V gene data show CDR1 as SGHRS and CDR2 as YFSETQ. The V segment lost 4 bases and the J segment 2 bases; nucleotides outside the gene matches: 4. The CDR3 has 16 residues.